This entry describes one T cell receptor (beta chain). The antigen it recognizes is unknown. No base-level quality is on record; no much larger clone is a single base apart. This record comes from a study of blood T cell repertoires in COVID-19 (TCRdb year 2020). General notes on the study: Collaborator samples came from the United States, Italy and Spain and covered acute and convalescent phases of COVID-19. The prospective study material was composed of cDNA or gDNA derived from T cells, B-cell-depleted T cells, or PBMCs. The dataset comprised deeply sampled blood TCRbeta repertoires from subjects exposed to, actively infected with, or recovered from COVID-19. The repertoires were released in a freely available public database intended as a resource for research on the immune response to SARS-CoV-2. The samples were drawn from the first 160 participants of the ongoing ImmuneRACE study and from more than 1,000 subjects provided by 6 global collaborators. Nearly every sample came with metadata listing a de-identified subject ID, COVID-19 status, age in years and sex. HLA class I and class II types, where available, came from metadata supplied by the sample provider rather than from assay-based typing.

For CDR1 and CDR2, the germline V gene lists MGHRA and YSYEKL. V and J lose 0 bases and 1 base, and a span of 24 bases separates them. The CDR3 covers 20 residues, taking in both the cysteine and the phenylalanine. Only CDR3 DNA is held: 60 bases, read in frame from base 1. The immunoSEQ Assay, a bias-controlled multiplex PCR, was used to amplify TCRbeta CDR3 regions from genomic DNA. The authors' pipeline ran thus. Nucleated cell counts per sample were estimated from amplification of reference gene primers within the assay. To quantify the absolute abundance of each unique TCRbeta CDR3 rearrangement, sequence reads were collapsed and filtered. For each sample, productive Simpson clonality was calculated as the square root of Simpson's diversity index over productive rearrangements. TCRdb provides this immuneACCESS table in a form limited to in-frame rearrangements. Some clones are lacking; in checked studies, under half of them reflect an unresolved V gene, and why the rest are absent is not known. V and J calls and clone size are as listed in that table; D and trimming were resolved from the DNA. This sample gives about 360,000 clones in total; approximately 86% of them show up just once. Together, the top ten hold around 3% of the sample.

The paper's findings and limits, for the study overall: How much clinical and demographic metadata was included differed by source and by participant, and the metadata was provided uncurated.

The collaborating institutions used their own protocols to collect whole blood in K2EDTA tubes. Collaborator samples were shipped for TCRbeta analysis as frozen whole blood, isolated PBMCs, or DNA extracted from either sample type. Material: peripheral blood. The origin of this receptor is a human donor in a cohort sampled during active COVID-19. In this chain, TRBV4-1 is recombined with TRBJ2-5, and the D gene may be TRBD2, 6 bases matching. In nucleotide form, the sequence is TGCGCCAGCAGCCAAGATTTATGGGCTAGCGCCCGCCCCTTCCAAGAGACCCAGTACTTC. This is translated as CASSQDLWASARPFQETQYF.